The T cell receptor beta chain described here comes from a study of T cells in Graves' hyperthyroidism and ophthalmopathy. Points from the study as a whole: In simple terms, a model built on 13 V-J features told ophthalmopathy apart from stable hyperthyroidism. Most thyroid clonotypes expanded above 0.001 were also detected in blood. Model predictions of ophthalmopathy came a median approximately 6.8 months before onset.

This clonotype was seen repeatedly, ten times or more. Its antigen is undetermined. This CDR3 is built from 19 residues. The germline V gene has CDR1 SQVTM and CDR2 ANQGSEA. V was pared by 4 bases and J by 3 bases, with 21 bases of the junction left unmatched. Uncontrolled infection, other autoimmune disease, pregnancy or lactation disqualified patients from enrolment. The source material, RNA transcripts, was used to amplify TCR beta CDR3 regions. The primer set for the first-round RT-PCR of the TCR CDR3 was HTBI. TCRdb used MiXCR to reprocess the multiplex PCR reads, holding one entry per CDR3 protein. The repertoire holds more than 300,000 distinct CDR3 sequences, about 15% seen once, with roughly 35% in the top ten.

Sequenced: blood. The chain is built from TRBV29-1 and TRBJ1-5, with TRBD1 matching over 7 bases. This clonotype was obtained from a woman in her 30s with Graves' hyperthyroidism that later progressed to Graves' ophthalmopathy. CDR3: CSVARTGRRTSRNNQPQHF. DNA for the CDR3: TGCAGCGTTGCCCGGACAGGTCGACGTACCAGCAGGAACAATCAGCCCCAGCATTTT.